These 19 T cell receptor beta chains were all obtained from the same sample, sequenced in a study of blood T cell repertoires in COVID-19. Only in-frame clones appear in the TCRdb table, and some are missing; sequencing was by immunoSEQ multiplex PCR. Among hundreds of thousands of clones, about 87% were seen once, and the ten largest hold approximately 3%. Sequencing was carried out using PBMCs or T cells enriched from blood (not recorded which). These receptors came from a woman in her fifties or sixties who had recovered from COVID-19.

The gene calls are TRBV28 and TRBJ2-1; the match to TRBD2 covers 11 bases. The J segment lost 7 bases and the V segment lost 2 bases, leaving 4 bases of the junction unmatched. There are 15 residues in the CDR3. From germline, CDR1 is MDHEN and CDR2 SYDVKM. CDR3 residues: CASSLLAGGRNEQFF. The CDR3 bases are TGTGCCAGCAGTTTACTAGCGGGAGGTCGGAATGAGCAGTTCTTC. The whole variable domain, remainder taken from reference TRBV28 and TRBJ2-1, is DVKVTQSSRYLVKRTGEKVFLECVQDMDHENMFWYRQDPGLGLRLIYFSYDVKMKEKGDIPEGYSVSREKKERFSLILESASTNQTSMYLCASSLLAGGRNEQFFGPGTRLTVL.

The CDR3 sequence: CASSARDKPRLYGYTF. The CDR3 nucleotides are TGTGCCAGCAGCGCCCGGGACAAACCGCGCCTCTATGGCTACACCTTC. J is TRBJ1-2 and V is TRBV3-1 (or the pseudogene TRBV3-2); D perhaps matches TRBD1 (6 bases). This CDR3 is 16 amino acids long. CDR1 and CDR2 (germline): LGHDT, YNNKEL (reference sequence). Trimming removed 5 bases from V and 4 bases from J, with 20 bases in between.

The chain employs TRBV28 and TRBJ1-1; a weak D match, TRBD1 (5 bases). The CDR3 is made up of 14 amino acids. The germline gives CDR1 MDHEN, CDR2 SYDVKM. Trimming shortened V by 3 bases and J by 8 bases, and 16 bases separated the two germline ends. CDR3 region: CASSFGRQPIEAFF. In DNA, the CDR3 is TGTGCCAGCAGTTTCGGTCGACAGCCTATCGAAGCTTTCTTT.

J is TRBJ1-2 and V is TRBV28; D perhaps matches TRBD1 (5 bases). The V gene's germline CDR1 is MDHEN and CDR2 SYDVKM. CDR3 length equals 13 residues. Trimming left V 0 bases short and J 8 bases short, with 10 bases between. The CDR3 coding sequence is TGTGCCAGCAGTTTATGGGAAGGGGCCGGCTACACCTTC. Translating gives CASSLWEGAGYTF.

This sequence joins TRBV7-2 and TRBJ1-2, with 7 positions matching TRBD1. Germline CDR1 reads SGHTA; CDR2 reads FQGNSA. CDR3 length equals 14 residues. The V gene end was trimmed by 1 base and the J gene end by 2 bases; junction bases not matched to a gene: 1. As DNA, the CDR3 is TGTGCCAGCAGCTTAGGGACAGGAAACTATGGCTACACCTTC. This codes for CASSLGTGNYGYTF.

The V and J genes are TRBV7-9 and TRBJ2-5; 11 positions match TRBD1. This CDR3 has 16 residues. CDR1 SEHNR and CDR2 FQNEAQ come from the germline V gene (reference sequence). Unmatched junction bases numbered 10, after V lost 5 bases and J lost 5 bases. The CDR3 reads CASSPSGTGGLETQYF. The DNA of the CDR3 is TGTGCCAGCAGCCCCTCCGGGACAGGGGGGTTGGAGACCCAGTACTTC.

The chain employs TRBV5-6 and TRBJ2-1; 14 nucleotides align to TRBD2. The germline V gene has CDR1 SGHDT and CDR2 YYEEEE. The trim removed 4 bases at V and 5 bases at J, leaving 8 bases unmatched. This CDR3 comprises 17 residues. CDR3 amino acids: CASSPPGLAGANNEQFF. The CDR3 coding sequence is TGTGCCAGCAGCCCTCCGGGACTAGCGGGAGCTAACAATGAGCAGTTCTTC.

The genes are TRBV2 and TRBJ1-1; D is unresolved. The CDR3 loop spans 13 amino acids. Germline CDR1 reads SNHLY; CDR2 reads FYNNEI. The V end was cut by 6 bases, the J end by 0 bases, with 8 bases between. CDR3 DNA: TGTGCCAGCAGCGTTCCTGTGAACACTGAAGCTTTCTTT. This gives the protein CASSVPVNTEAFF.

The chain is built from TRBV6-1 and TRBJ2-1, with a weak D call TRBD1 (5 bases). Looked up from germline, CDR1 is MNHNS and CDR2 is SASEGT. V lost 4 bases to trimming and J lost 0 bases, with 22 bases between them. The CDR3 runs to 19 residues. CDR3 in amino acids: CASSGTQGRVLSSYNEQFF. CDR3 coding DNA: TGTGCCAGCAGTGGGACCCAGGGAAGAGTTTTGAGCTCCTACAATGAGCAGTTCTTC.

The gene calls are TRBV28 and TRBJ1-2; D is possibly TRBD1 (5 bases). V lost 3 bases to trimming and J lost 6 bases, with 14 bases between them. The CDR3 runs 14 residues. CDR1 MDHEN and CDR2 SYDVKM come from the germline V gene. CDR3 loop: CASSFSSRVNGYTF. The CDR3 DNA follows: TGTGCCAGCAGTTTTAGTTCCAGGGTGAATGGCTACACCTTC.

The V gene is TRBV11-2, the J gene TRBJ2-1, with a possible D match to TRBD2 (6 bases). Germline-derived CDR1 and CDR2 are SGHAT and FQNNGV. The V and J ends lost 1 base and 2 bases respectively, with 12 bases between them. This CDR3 has 16 amino acids. CDR3 sequence: CASSLVASAPYNEQFF. The CDR3 bases are TGTGCCAGCAGCTTAGTCGCTAGCGCTCCCTACAATGAGCAGTTCTTC. The entire variable domain, with the rest obtained from reference TRBV11-2 and TRBJ2-1, is as follows: EAGVAQSPRYKIIEKRQSVAFWCNPISGHATLYWYQQILGQGPKLLIQFQNNGVVDDSQLPKDRFSAERLKGVDSTLKIQPAKLEDSAVYLCASSLVASAPYNEQFFGPGTRLTVL.

The J gene is TRBJ2-7, the V gene TRBV28; 7 positions agree with TRBD2. V shed 4 bases, J shed 3 bases, and the junction held 3 bases outside the gene matches. CDR3 length: 13 residues. The germline V gene encodes CDR1 MDHEN and CDR2 SYDVKM. CDR3 amino acids: CASSWREGYEQYF. The CDR3 DNA is TGTGCCAGCAGTTGGAGGGAGGGCTACGAGCAGTACTTC. The full variable domain, with the rest looked up from reference TRBV28 and TRBJ2-7, is DVKVTQSSRYLVKRTGEKVFLECVQDMDHENMFWYRQDPGLGLRLIYFSYDVKMKEKGDIPEGYSVSREKKERFSLILESASTNQTSMYLCASSWREGYEQYFGPGTRLTVT.

The chain has TRBV12-3 or TRBV12-4 and TRBJ1-3; tentative D call: TRBD1 (5 bases). Trimming left V 6 bases short and J 4 bases short, with 10 bases between. This CDR3 spans 13 amino acids. CDR3 DNA sequence: TGTGCCAGCAGCCAGGGAATCGGAAACACCATATATTTT. This sequence encodes CASSQGIGNTIYF.

The CDR3 loop is CASSQGDRASYEQYF. The CDR3 DNA reads as TGTGCCAGCAGCCAAGGGGACAGGGCCTCCTACGAGCAGTACTTC. The chain uses TRBV4-2 and TRBJ2-7; TRBD1 agrees at 9 bases. Unmatched junction bases numbered 1, after V lost 1 base and J lost 0 bases. Germline-derived CDR1 and CDR2 are LGHNA and YNFKEQ. The CDR3 runs 15 residues.

CDR3 region: CATSRVFGGGSSNYGYTF. CDR3 in DNA: TGTGCCACCAGCAGAGTGTTCGGGGGAGGTTCCTCAAACTATGGCTACACCTTC. The chain recombines TRBV15 with TRBJ1-2; D is possibly TRBD1 (5 bases). Per germline, CDR1 LNHNV and CDR2 YYDKDF (reference sequence). The CDR3 loop spans 18 amino acids. Trimming removed 1 base at V and 2 bases at J, with 20 bases between.

The chain joins TRBV28 to TRBJ1-1, with D possibly TRBD1 on 6 matching bases. This CDR3 is 13 amino acids long. CDR1 and CDR2 (germline): MDHEN, SYDVKM. V lost 10 bases and J 0 bases, leaving 12 bases between the germline ends. CDR3 sequence reads: CAIRTVMNTEAFF. Here the CDR3 DNA reads TGTGCCATCCGGACAGTTATGAACACTGAAGCTTTCTTT. Filled out from reference TRBV28 and TRBJ1-1, the complete variable domain reads DVKVTQSSRYLVKRTGEKVFLECVQDMDHENMFWYRQDPGLGLRLIYFSYDVKMKEKGDIPEGYSVSREKKERFSLILESASTNQTSMYLCAIRTVMNTEAFFGQGTRLTVV.

This clone turned up a few times. The rearrangement links TRBV24-1 to TRBJ2-3, with D unclear. This CDR3 comprises 15 residues. The germline CDR1 and CDR2 sequences are KGHDR and SFDVKD. The germline V and J ends were trimmed by 5 bases and 0 bases, with 11 bases remaining between them. The CDR3 region has the DNA TGTGCCACCAGTGGGAGTTTCTTAAGCACAGATACGCAGTATTTT. Translation gives CATSGSFLSTDTQYF.

This chain joins TRBV4-1 and TRBJ2-7; 14 nucleotides match TRBD2. The length of the CDR3 is 17 residues. Trimming removed 1 base from V and 2 bases from J; junction bases left unmatched: 4. Germline CDR1 and CDR2: MGHRA and YSYEKL. CDR3 sequence reads: CASSQVTSGRATYEQYF. Here the CDR3 DNA reads TGCGCCAGCAGCCAAGTGACTAGCGGGAGGGCCACCTACGAGCAGTACTTC.

The genes are TRBV11-2 and TRBJ2-7, with 12 positions matching TRBD2. This CDR3 spans 16 amino acids. The junction had 5 bases not matched to a gene; V was cut back by 0 bases and J by 5 bases. The germline CDR1 and CDR2 sequences are SGHAT and FQNNGV. This CDR3 is CASSLELAGGFHEQYF. Here the CDR3 DNA reads TGTGCCAGCAGCTTAGAACTAGCGGGAGGATTTCACGAGCAGTACTTC.